This T cell receptor beta chain comes out of a study of blood T cell repertoires in COVID-19. V lost 4 bases to trimming and J lost 0 bases, with 13 bases between them. There are 16 residues in the CDR3. Germline values: CDR1 MNHEY, CDR2 SMNVEV (reference sequence). Authors' methods: Reference gene primer amplification gave nucleated cell count estimates. Some clones are missing from TCRdb's copy, which holds only in-frame ones; the method was immunoSEQ multiplex PCR. D and trimming were read from the DNA, whereas the V and J calls and clone size are those reported in that table. The sample comprises about 430,000 clones, roughly 88% of which are singletons, and approximately 1.5% rests with the top ten.

This chain links TRBV27 with TRBJ2-1; weak D call: TRBD2 (5 bases). The TCR was taken from a woman aged 18-30 years who had been exposed to COVID-19. The sequencing input was PBMCs or T cells enriched from blood (not recorded which). CDR3 in amino acids: CASSSFRESSYNEQFF. CDR3 nucleotide sequence: TGTGCCAGCAGTTCCTTCCGGGAAAGCTCCTACAATGAGCAGTTCTTC.